Below, 7 T cell receptor beta chains from the same sample are listed, as sequenced in a study of blood T cell repertoires in COVID-19. Profiled with immunoSEQ multiplex PCR; TCRdb holds only in-frame clones, not every one. The sample lists about 200,000 clones, approximately 84% seen once, with 4% to 5% in the top ten. The sequencing input was peripheral blood. The source is a woman of 80 years or more with acute or convalescent COVID-19.

The count of this clone is one. The chain combines TRBV19 with TRBJ1-4; D call uncertain. Germline V CDR1 and CDR2: LNHDA, SQIVND (reference sequence). The length of the CDR3 is 14 residues. Between the trimmed V and J ends, which lost 5 bases and 5 bases, there was a span of 12 bases. The DNA for the CDR3 is TGTGCCAGTAGTCTTGTGACAATGAATGAAAAACTGTTTTTT. It encodes CASSLVTMNEKLFF.

The J gene is TRBJ1-1, the V gene TRBV11-2; a weak D match, TRBD1 (5 bases). This CDR3 is 18 amino acids long. V lost 5 bases to trimming and J lost 5 bases, with 27 bases between them. Germline V CDR1 and CDR2: SGHAT, FQNNGV. The CDR3 sequence: CASSPRLRGGTVGTEAFF. CDR3 sequence (DNA): TGTGCCAGCAGCCCCCGTTTGCGAGGAGGGACCGTGGGGACTGAAGCTTTCTTT.

The chain uses TRBV5-1 and TRBJ1-1, with a weak D call TRBD1 (6 bases). CDR1 and CDR2 (germline): SGHRS, YFSETQ. The CDR3 length is 16 residues. Trimming took off 7 bases at V and 0 bases at J, with 19 bases between the two ends. CDR3 bases: TGCGCCAGCGGCTCACAGGGTGCTGAGATGAACACTGAAGCTTTCTTT. It is translated as CASGSQGAEMNTEAFF.

The chain combines TRBV19 with TRBJ2-5; the D gene is possibly TRBD2 (5 bases). The CDR3 runs to 14 residues. Germline V gene sequence: CDR1 LNHDA, CDR2 SQIVND (reference sequence). Trimming took 6 bases from V and 2 from J, leaving 13 bases between them. CDR3 nucleotide sequence: TGTGCCAGTAGACCTACTAGTGATCAAGAGACCCAGTACTTC. This sequence encodes CASRPTSDQETQYF.

This chain joins TRBV7-2 and TRBJ2-7; 8 positions agree with TRBD1. This CDR3 region has 13 residues. The junction had 2 bases not matched to a gene; V was cut back by 3 bases and J by 4 bases. CDR1 and CDR2 from the germline V gene are SGHTA and FQGNSA. The CDR3 DNA reads as TGTGCCAGCAGCTTCGACAGGGGATACGAGCAGTACTTC. This codes for CASSFDRGYEQYF.

The gene calls are TRBV16 and TRBJ2-7; 7 positions match TRBD1. Trimming took 2 bases from V and 0 from J; bases not matched to a gene: 1. This CDR3 spans 14 amino acids. CDR1 is KGHSY, CDR2 FQNENV, per germline. The CDR3 DNA reads as TGTGCCAGCAGCCAAGGGACAGTCTCCTACGAGCAGTACTTC. As protein: CASSQGTVSYEQYF.

The genes are TRBV27 and TRBJ2-7, with a possible D match to TRBD2 (6 bases). CDR3 length equals 14 residues. Germline V lookup: CDR1 MNHEY, CDR2 SMNVEV (reference sequence). V lost 1 base and J 5 bases, leaving 12 bases between the germline ends. CDR3 nucleotide sequence: TGTGCCAGCAGTTTATTCGGCTCGGGGGACGAGCAGTACTTC. This codes for CASSLFGSGDEQYF.